This TCR beta chain was recorded in a study of T cell repertoires in cytomegalovirus infection. Turning to the study itself: TCR beta signatures that were public indicated CMV infection and matching HLA type. General study findings and limits: Based on cumulative public TCR beta family frequency, carriers of CMV plus the relevant HLA were identified.

As regards this clonotype: Its antigen is undetermined.

MiXCR was run by TCRdb on the reads, yielding one entry per CDR3 protein. The sample holds around 750,000 distinct CDR3 sequences, approximately 29% seen once. V lost 4 bases, J lost 9 bases, and 14 bases lay in between. The V gene's germline CDR1 is SGHNT and CDR2 YYREEE (reference sequence). CDR3 length: 13 amino acids. The receptor's source is a human donor in good health (CMV status not recorded). Some clones in this sample may be carry-over from other donors' samples. The chain couples TRBV5-4 to TRBJ2-1, with D tentatively TRBD1 or TRBD2 (5 bases each). The material sequenced was cultured CD8+ T cells from PBMCs, taken from culture after CMV antigen stimulation. Here the CDR3 reads CASSVEGHSEQFF. The CDR3 nucleotides are TGTGCCAGCAGCGTTGAGGGGCACTCTGAGCAGTTCTTC.